This T cell receptor (beta chain) was documented in a study of cytomegalovirus exposure and HLA in healthy donors. Study-wide results and caveats: The study listed 164 cytomegalovirus-associated TCR beta chains.

Trimming took 7 bases from V and 0 from J; bases not matched to a gene: 12. CDR1 is SGHTS and CDR2 is YDEGEE in the germline V gene. The CDR3 runs to 17 residues. This clone was detected only a few times. Its antigen is not identified. The sample holds other DNA sequences that translate to the same CDR3. 13 Jbeta primers and 60 Vbeta primers were used for the PCR. Data came from immunoSEQ multiplex PCR; TCRdb stores just in-frame clones and leaves some out. The table has 100,000 to 150,000 clones, over 8.5% seen once. The donors were healthy bone marrow donors. The rearrangement links TRBV5-8 to TRBJ2-1; 8 nucleotides line up with TRBD1. The sequence was collected from a woman aged 35 to 49 in good health and CMV-seropositive. Sequencing was done on a sample of PBMCs. CDR3 bases: TGTGCCAGCCCTACTTCCGGACAGGGCAACTCCTACAATGAGCAGTTCTTC. Amino acid sequence: CASPTSGQGNSYNEQFF. The variable domain in full, completed from reference TRBV5-8 and TRBJ2-1, reads EAGVTQSPTHLIKTRGQQATLRCSPISGHTSVYWYQQALGLGLQFLLWYDEGEERNRGNFPPRFSGRQFPNYSSELNVNALELEDSALYLCASPTSGQGNSYNEQFFGPGTRLTVL.